The clone carrying this T cell receptor beta chain appeared a few times. The antigen remains unidentified. One entry per CDR3 protein, called by TCRdb with MiXCR from the RACE reads. The table has about 200,000 distinct CDR3 sequences, 20% to 25% seen once. This sample is part of a study of human T cells and chemical hapten exposure. Regarding the study as a whole: Once DPC sensitization occurred, TCRs above 1 in 1000 frequency showed no change.

Germline-derived CDR1 and CDR2 are SEHNR and FQNEAQ (reference sequence). Germline trimming cut 2 bases from V and 3 bases from J; bases unmatched to any gene: 6. This CDR3 is built from 15 residues. Indicated time point: patch test 3, about 24 weeks after DPC sensitization. As for treatment: therapeutic diphenylcyclopropenone sensitization with weekly scalp DPC. This specimen was whole blood, taken in connection with sensitization to the hapten diphenylcyclopropenone (DPC). The chain is built from TRBV7-9 and TRBJ1-2; TRBD1 agrees at 7 bases. The sequence was obtained from a woman in her thirties or forties with alopecia areata. Some clones in this sample may be carry-over from other donors' samples. CDR3 sequence reads: CASSLSEGQHYGYTF. The CDR3 region has the DNA TGTGCCAGCAGCTTAAGCGAGGGACAGCACTATGGCTACACCTTC.